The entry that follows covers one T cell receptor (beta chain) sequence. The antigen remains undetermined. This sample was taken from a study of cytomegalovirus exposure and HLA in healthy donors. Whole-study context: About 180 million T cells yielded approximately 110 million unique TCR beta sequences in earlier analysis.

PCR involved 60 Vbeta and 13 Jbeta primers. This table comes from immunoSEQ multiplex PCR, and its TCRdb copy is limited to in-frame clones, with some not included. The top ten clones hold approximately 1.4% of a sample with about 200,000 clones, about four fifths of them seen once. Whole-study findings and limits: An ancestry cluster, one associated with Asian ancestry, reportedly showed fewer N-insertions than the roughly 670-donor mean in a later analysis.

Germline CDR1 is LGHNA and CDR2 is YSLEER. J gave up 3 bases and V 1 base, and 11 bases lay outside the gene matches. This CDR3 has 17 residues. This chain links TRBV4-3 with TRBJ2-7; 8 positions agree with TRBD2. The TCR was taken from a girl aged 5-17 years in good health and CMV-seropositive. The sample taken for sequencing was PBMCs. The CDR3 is CASSQAGGGGRHYEQYF. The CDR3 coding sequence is TGCGCCAGCAGCCAAGCTGGGGGCGGGGGGCGCCACTACGAGCAGTACTTC.